This T cell receptor beta chain was sequenced during a study of beta chain features in type 1 diabetes. cDNA synthesis used the whole RNA isolate, giving expressed TCRB sequences. The method was immunoSEQ multiplex PCR; TCRdb's version includes in-frame clones alone and lacks a portion of them. Altogether under 90,000 clones are present, under 35% being singletons, with the ten largest covering about 0.48%. General study findings and limits: An over-representation of cells with high TCR expression could result from cDNA sequencing. In comparison with healthy donors, patients had naive, central memory and Treg TCRB repertoires that appeared more similar.

Per the germline V gene, CDR1 is LNHDA and CDR2 is SQIVND (reference sequence). Trimming left V 7 bases short and J 0 bases short, with 21 bases between. The CDR3 spans 17 residues. In its sample, this clone was seen a few times. The antigen is unknown. This TCR came from a woman aged 18-29 years in good health. Input material: stem cell memory CD4+ T cells from blood. The chain recombines TRBV19 with TRBJ1-1; D gene unclear. The CDR3 DNA reads TGTGCCAGTAAAACAATCGGGATCCAGGCAATGAACACTGAAGCTTTCTTT. Residues: CASKTIGIQAMNTEAFF.